This T cell receptor (beta chain) stems from a study of OX40 agonist ivuxolimab in advanced cancers. At the level of the whole study: Ivuxolimab, which targeted the costimulatory receptor OX40 (CD134), was an agonistic, fully human IgG2 monoclonal antibody. Intravenous ivuxolimab was administered to patients every 2 weeks at six dose levels: 0.01, 0.1, 0.3, 1.5, 3 and 10 mg/kg. Of the roughly 50 dose-escalation patients, hepatocellular carcinoma was present in about 20, melanoma in approximately 15, renal cell carcinoma in 9 and head and neck cancer in 9. In the dose-escalation cohort, 75% to 85% of patients were male, and the mean age was 60 years with a range of about 20 to 80. Prior anti-PD-1, anti-PD-L1 or anti-CTLA-4 therapy was permitted, and checkpoint inhibitors had been received by around 39% of dose-escalation patients. Partial responses occurred in three dose-escalation patients, of whom one had hepatocellular carcinoma and two had cutaneous melanoma. Peripheral TCRbeta sequencing aimed to test whether ivuxolimab altered TCR sequence diversity and caused clonal T-cell expansion. The paper describes the monotherapy dose-escalation part (N of about 52 patients) of the phase I trial of ivuxolimab. General study outcomes and caveats: The antigen specificity of the clonally expanded peripheral T cells was not determined. After ivuxolimab, more expanded clones were found on average in CD8+ T cells than in CD4+ T cells. At doses of 0.1 to 3.0 mg/kg, clonal expansion of both CD4+ and CD8+ T cells in blood was seen between baseline and week 6. Partial responders in the 0.1-3.0 mg/kg groups had among the lowest normalized peripheral clonal expansion, especially among CD8+ T cells. Low levels of normalized T-cell clonal expansion were also seen in some nonresponding patients.

Patients with a history of autoimmune disease or receiving systemic immunosuppression were excluded from the trial. Peripheral blood for TCR sequencing was drawn from every dose cohort at baseline, at cycle 4 day 1 and at cycle 7 day 1. Samples came from an open-label, multicenter, first-in-human phase I dose-escalation trial of ivuxolimab. Adults with locally advanced or metastatic melanoma, renal cell carcinoma, hepatocellular carcinoma or head and neck squamous cell carcinoma were enrolled in the trial. Before TCR sequencing, CD4+ T cells and CD8+ T cells from peripheral blood were sorted into separate populations. The CDR3, cysteine through phenylalanine, is 16 amino acids long. Only the CDR3 DNA stays, 48 bases, in frame from base 1. From a lookup of the germline V gene, CDR1 and CDR2 are SGHRS and YFSETQ. Ends trimmed: V by 4 bases, J by 0 bases; bases unmatched to a gene: 4. As concerns this clone: This receptor's antigen is unknown. The sample holds no much larger clone one base away, and base qualities are not on file.

To sequence the TCRbeta CDR3 region, genomic DNA was isolated from the sorted cells. The immunoSEQ Assay was used to sequence the TCRbeta CDR3 regions. Imported from immuneACCESS, the table was reduced by TCRdb to in-frame sequences with V and J called. These copies leave out some clones; in studies compared against another copy, an unresolved V gene accounts for under half, and the cause of the remainder is not known. Counted in this sample were tens of thousands of clones; roughly 91% of them appeared once. The ten largest clones represent 2.6% of the sample. The sequence is built from TRBV5-1 and TRBJ1-2; TRBD1 matches 12 bases in the middle. The material sequenced was CD4+ or CD8+ T cells sorted from blood, taken in a trial of the OX40 agonist ivuxolimab. The sequence derives from an adult with an advanced solid tumor such as melanoma, head and neck, liver or kidney cancer. The CDR3: CASSTGQGAANYGYTF. Read as DNA, the sequence is TGCGCCAGCAGCACGGGACAGGGGGCAGCTAACTATGGCTACACCTTC.